The 18 T cell receptor beta chains below come from one sample, sequenced in a study of cytomegalovirus exposure and HLA in healthy donors. PCR was performed using 60 Vbeta and 13 Jbeta primers. Clones were sequenced by immunoSEQ multiplex PCR, and TCRdb holds only the in-frame ones, with some missing. The table has about 130,000 clones, roughly 70% seen once; the top ten hold 2.5% to 3.5%. The sequenced sample consisted of PBMCs. All receptors come from a man aged 35-49 years in good health and CMV-seronegative.

This clone was seen once. Germline and junction disagree at one end, which may indicate a read error. V usage is TRBV6-5 and J usage is TRBJ2-3, with a possible D match to TRBD1 (5 bases). CDR1 and CDR2 from the germline V gene are MNHEY and SVGAGI. This CDR3 is 15 amino acids long. In nucleotides, the CDR3 is TGTGCAAGCATGCCCCAGGGTGAAAGCACAGATACGCAGTATTTT. This codes for CASMPQGESTDTQYF.

In its sample, this clone was seen a few times. The chain employs TRBV6-4 and TRBJ1-1; no clear D gene. V lost 5 bases and J lost 1, with 8 bases in between. This CDR3 is 13 amino acids long. Germline lookup yields CDR1 MRHNA and CDR2 SNTAGT. CDR3 DNA: TGTGCCAGCAGTTTATCAGGGAACACTGAAGCTTTCTTT. Protein: CASSLSGNTEAFF.

The rearrangement uses TRBV10-3 and TRBJ2-3, with D hard to call. The germline V gene encodes CDR1 ENHRY and CDR2 SYGVKD. The germline V and J ends were trimmed by 4 bases and 6 bases, with 8 bases remaining between them. CDR3 length: 12 residues. CDR3: CAISVGRDTQYF. DNA of the CDR3: TGTGCCATCAGTGTGGGCCGGGATACGCAGTATTTT.

The table lists this clone with a few counts. The CDR3 loop reads CASSVREGSVFSPLHF. CDR3 DNA sequence: TGCGCCAGCAGTGTACGGGAGGGGTCCGTGTTTTCACCCCTCCACTTT. J is TRBJ1-6 and V is TRBV10-2; D might be TRBD1 (5 bases). CDR3 length equals 16 residues. V lost 4 bases to trimming and J lost 9 bases, with 19 bases between them. Germline CDR1 is WSHSY and CDR2 is SAAADI.

This clone was seen a single time. The chain recombines TRBV27 with TRBJ2-7, with TRBD1 matching 7 bases. The CDR3 covers 13 residues. Trimming removed 5 bases from V and 2 bases from J; junction bases left unmatched: 3. CDR1 MNHEY and CDR2 SMNVEV come from the germline V gene (reference sequence). Written as DNA, the CDR3 is TGTGCCAGCAGTCAAGGGACAGCCTACGAGCAGTACTTC. Protein: CASSQGTAYEQYF.

This clone has a single count. The V and J genes are TRBV2 and TRBJ1-4; D is uncertain. The germline CDR1 and CDR2 sequences are SNHLY and FYNNEI. The CDR3 covers 15 residues. With 3 bases removed from V and 6 bases from J, the gap between germline ends came to 14 bases. The DNA of the CDR3 is TGTGCCAGCAGTGATGGGCAGGCAACCTATGAAAAACTGTTTTTT. This encodes CASSDGQATYEKLFF.

The table lists this clone with a few counts. The V and J genes are TRBV7-2 and TRBJ2-7; possible D gene TRBD2, 6 bases. V lost 5 bases to trimming and J lost 4 bases, with 12 bases between them. The germline V gene encodes CDR1 SGHTA and CDR2 FQGNSA. The length of the CDR3 is 13 residues. The CDR3 coding sequence is TGTGCCAGCAGCCACGGGACTCAATACGAGCAGTACTTC. Residues: CASSHGTQYEQYF.

The chain carries TRBV27 and TRBJ2-7; a possible D gene is TRBD1 (5 bases). The CDR3 loop spans 14 amino acids. With 4 bases removed from V and 3 bases from J, the gap between germline ends came to 13 bases. From germline, CDR1 is MNHEY and CDR2 SMNVEV (reference sequence). Written as DNA, the CDR3 is TGTGCCAGCAGTTCAGAACACAGGAGCTACGAGCAGTACTTC. Translating gives CASSSEHRSYEQYF.

This chain joins TRBV5-6 and TRBJ2-7, with 9 bases matching TRBD1. Germline trimming cut 5 bases from V and 3 bases from J; bases unmatched to any gene: 6. The CDR3 sequence is 14 residues long. From germline, CDR1 is SGHDT and CDR2 YYEEEE. CDR3 DNA sequence: TGTGCCAGCAGAGAGCGACAGGGGGTCTACGAGCAGTACTTC. This encodes CASRERQGVYEQYF.

This chain uses TRBV5-1 with TRBJ1-4, with 8 bases lining up with TRBD1. The trim removed 4 bases at V and 4 bases at J, leaving 3 bases unmatched. Germline V gene data show CDR1 as SGHRS and CDR2 as YFSETQ. CDR3 length: 14 residues. This CDR3 reads CASSRTGFNEKLFF. The CDR3 DNA sequence: TGCGCCAGCAGCCGGACAGGGTTTAATGAAAAACTGTTTTTT. The whole variable domain, filled in from reference TRBV5-1 and TRBJ1-4, reads KAGVTQTPRYLIKTRGQQVTLSCSPISGHRSVSWYQQTPGQGLQFLFEYFSETQRNKGNFPGRFSGRQFSNSRSEMNVSTLELGDSALYLCASSRTGFNEKLFFGSGTQLSVL.

The chain employs TRBV5-1 and TRBJ2-3; 11 bases align to TRBD2. Germline lookup yields CDR1 SGHRS and CDR2 YFSETQ. CDR3 length: 17 amino acids. The V gene end was trimmed by 0 bases and the J gene end by 2 bases; junction bases not matched to a gene: 5. CDR3 nucleotide sequence: TGCGCCAGCAGCTTGGCTTTACTAGCGGGAGCCACAGATACGCAGTATTTT. It encodes CASSLALLAGATDTQYF.

This clone has just a few counts. V and J are TRBV7-9 and TRBJ1-1, with D uncertain. This CDR3 comprises 14 residues. V lost 5 bases, J lost 5 bases, and 15 bases lay in between. The V gene's germline CDR1 is SEHNR and CDR2 FQNEAQ (reference sequence). The CDR3 is CASSTELSGTEAFF. The DNA of the CDR3 is TGTGCCAGCAGCACCGAACTCTCGGGGACTGAAGCTTTCTTT.

This chain uses TRBV29-1 with TRBJ1-2; TRBD1 aligns across 8 bases. J was trimmed by 5 bases and V by 2 bases; bases with no gene match: 7. The germline V gene encodes CDR1 SQVTM and CDR2 ANQGSEA. CDR3 length equals 14 residues. The DNA for the CDR3 is TGCAGCGTTGAATTCTGGCAGGGGGCTTATGGCTACACCTTC. It yields the protein CSVEFWQGAYGYTF.

V and J are TRBV5-1 and TRBJ1-2; 12 nucleotides match TRBD1. V lost 0 bases and J lost 6; bases outside the gene matches: 3. From germline, CDR1 is SGHRS and CDR2 YFSETQ. This CDR3 is built from 15 residues. CDR3 coding DNA: TGCGCCAGCAGCTTGGCGGGACAGGGGGCCGATGGCTACACCTTC. It translates to CASSLAGQGADGYTF.

V is TRBV2 and J is TRBJ2-7, with TRBD1 matching over 9 bases. V shed 6 bases, J shed 1 base, and the junction held 10 bases outside the gene matches. Germline V gene sequence: CDR1 SNHLY, CDR2 FYNNEI. The length of the CDR3 is 16 residues. CDR3 residues: CASSVIGGTGSYEQYF. Here the CDR3 DNA reads TGTGCCAGCAGCGTGATTGGGGGGACAGGGTCCTACGAGCAGTACTTC.

The rearrangement uses TRBV5-4 and TRBJ2-7, with TRBD1 matching 9 bases. CDR1 and CDR2 (germline): SGHNT, YYREEE (reference sequence). The CDR3 length is 15 residues. The ends lost 3 bases at V and 3 bases at J; junction bases unmatched: 7. The CDR3 spells CASSSAGQGNYEQYF. The CDR3 nucleotides are TGTGCCAGCAGCTCGGCGGGACAGGGTAACTACGAGCAGTACTTC.

The chain is built from TRBV7-6 and TRBJ2-6, with TRBD1 identical over 7 bases. CDR1 SGHVS and CDR2 FNYEAQ come from the germline V gene. This CDR3 spans 18 amino acids. V shed 1 base, J shed 1 base, and the junction held 7 bases outside the gene matches. The CDR3 sequence: CASSLVAAQGSGANVLTF. The DNA for the CDR3 is TGTGCCAGCAGCTTAGTGGCGGCACAGGGGTCTGGGGCCAACGTCCTGACTTTC.

V and J are TRBV7-2 and TRBJ2-2; D perhaps matches TRBD2 (6 bases). Germline V gene sequence: CDR1 SGHTA, CDR2 FQGNSA. This CDR3 has 16 residues. Trimming cost V 4 bases and J 7 bases, with 19 bases left between them. The CDR3 protein is CASSSGDGRTLGELFF. CDR3 sequence (DNA): TGTGCCAGCAGCTCGGGGGACGGGCGCACCCTCGGGGAGCTGTTTTTT.